Shown below are 12 T cell receptor beta chains from a single sample sequenced in a study of T cell repertoires in cytomegalovirus infection. No antigen has been identified for these receptors. TCRdb analysed the reads with MiXCR anew, one entry per CDR3 protein. This table holds 100,000 to 150,000 distinct CDR3 sequences, about 32% found once. Source: CD8+ T cells from cultured PBMCs, taken from culture after CMV antigen stimulation. The receptors come from a human donor in good health (CMV status not recorded). Some clones in this sample may be carry-over from other donors' samples.

The V and J genes are TRBV29-1 and TRBJ2-1; 9 nucleotides agree with TRBD2. V was pared by 6 bases and J by 4 bases, with 10 bases of the junction left unmatched. Germline CDR1 SQVTM, CDR2 ANQGSEA. This CDR3 region has 15 residues. The CDR3 bases are TGCAGCGTCTTTCCTAGCGGGGCTACTTACAATGAGCAGTTCTTC. Translation: CSVFPSGATYNEQFF.

The count of this clonotype is one. This chain links TRBV24-1 with TRBJ2-3; D is ambiguous. V dropped 3 bases and J dropped 2 bases, with 11 bases sitting between them. The CDR3 is made up of 15 amino acids. Germline V CDR1 and CDR2: KGHDR, SFDVKD. CDR3 protein: CATSDPVAPTDTQYF. The CDR3, as DNA: TGTGCCACCAGTGATCCCGTTGCCCCCACAGATACGCAGTATTTT.

This clonotype was counted only a few times. The chain is built from TRBV4-3 and TRBJ2-1; the D is unclear. Trimming took 0 bases from V and 3 from J, leaving 3 bases between them. Germline V gene data show CDR1 as LGHNA and CDR2 as YSLEER. There are 13 residues in the CDR3. The CDR3 nucleotides read TGCGCCAGCAGCCAAGAAAACTACAATGAGCAGTTCTTC. It encodes CASSQENYNEQFF.

The chain is built from TRBV6-5 and TRBJ2-3, with D possibly matching TRBD2 (7 bases). This CDR3 spans 15 amino acids. The germline V gene encodes CDR1 MNHEY and CDR2 SVGAGI. Trimming left V 2 bases short and J 5 bases short, with 14 bases between. CDR3 coding DNA: TGTGCCAGCAGTTACGTTGAGGGGGGGCTAGATACGCAGTATTTT. Translation gives CASSYVEGGLDTQYF.

This clonotype was counted a few times. This chain uses TRBV7-2 with TRBJ2-7; TRBD2 aligns across 12 bases. The junction had 4 bases not matched to a gene; V was cut back by 7 bases and J by 6 bases. Germline CDR1 and CDR2: SGHTA and FQGNSA. The CDR3 consists of 13 residues. CDR3 loop: CASNLAGGREQYF. In nucleotides, the CDR3 is TGTGCCAGCAACCTAGCGGGGGGGCGCGAGCAGTACTTC.

This chain uses TRBV7-9 with TRBJ1-4; D gene uncertain. From germline, CDR1 is SEHNR and CDR2 FQNEAQ (reference sequence). The CDR3 totals 13 residues. The V end was cut by 5 bases, the J end by 5 bases, with 9 bases between. The CDR3 reads CASSPQWNEKLFF. The CDR3, as DNA: TGTGCCAGCAGCCCACAGTGGAATGAAAAACTGTTTTTT.

This chain uses TRBV24-1 with TRBJ2-7; D remains unclear. CDR3 length equals 11 residues. Germline CDR1 is KGHDR and CDR2 is SFDVKD. Trimming shortened V by 6 bases and J by 4 bases, and 6 bases separated the two germline ends. As DNA, the CDR3 is TGTGCCACCAGTAACAGTTACGAGCAGTACTTC. Its protein is CATSNSYEQYF.

This chain joins TRBV3-1 and TRBJ2-6, with D possibly being TRBD2 (6 bases). CDR3 length: 19 amino acids. Looked up from germline, CDR1 is LGHDT and CDR2 is YNNKEL (reference sequence). The germline V and J ends were trimmed by 0 bases and 0 bases, with 15 bases remaining between them. CDR3 sequence (DNA): TGTGCCAGCAGCCAAGATCGGGAGTTTATAAGCTCTGGGGCCAACGTCCTGACTTTC. This sequence encodes CASSQDREFISSGANVLTF.

This chain links TRBV7-2 with TRBJ1-5, with D tentatively TRBD1 (5 bases). V lost 5 bases, J lost 4 bases, and 9 bases lay in between. This CDR3 comprises 13 residues. CDR1 is SGHTA and CDR2 is FQGNSA in the germline V gene. The CDR3, as DNA: TGTGCCAGCAGCGGGACCGTTAATCAGCCCCAGCATTTT. It yields the protein CASSGTVNQPQHF.

DNA for the CDR3: TGTGCCAGCAGTTCGGGGGGCCGATACACAGATACGCAGTATTTT. It encodes CASSSGGRYTDTQYF. The chain is built from TRBV6-5 and TRBJ2-3; possibly TRBD2 for D (7 bases). Trimming shortened V by 4 bases and J by 2 bases, and 13 bases separated the two germline ends. The CDR3 is 15 residues long. CDR1 is MNHEY and CDR2 is SVGAGI in the germline V gene.

This clonotype was seen at least ten times. The chain uses TRBV6-5 and TRBJ1-2; 8 bases are shared with TRBD1. This CDR3 spans 17 amino acids. Trimming at V came to 0 bases and at J to 6 bases, leaving 12 bases not matched to a gene. Germline values: CDR1 MNHEY, CDR2 SVGAGI. The CDR3 bases are TGTGCCAGCAGTTACTCGACGACAGGGGCGCCCAGGGATGGCTACACCTTC. Protein: CASSYSTTGAPRDGYTF.

This sequence joins TRBV4-1 and TRBJ1-6; D unresolved. This CDR3 comprises 14 residues. CDR1 is MGHRA, CDR2 YSYEKL, per germline. V was shortened by 7 bases and J by 7 bases, with 14 bases between the two germline ends. CDR3 region: CASTAGPGNSPLHF. The CDR3 coding sequence is TGCGCCAGCACCGCTGGACCGGGGAATTCACCCCTCCACTTT.